The present T cell receptor (beta chain) was sequenced within a study of graft-versus-host responses after intestinal transplantation. The table came from immunoSEQ multiplex PCR; TCRdb's copy has only in-frame clones and leaves some out. The repertoire holds about 70,000 clones, with 94% as singletons. On this clone: Its specificity is not known.

V gave up 1 base and J gave up 5 bases; unmatched junction bases: 4. Germline CDR1 reads LGHNA; CDR2 reads YSLEER. The CDR3 contains 16 residues. The V gene is TRBV4-3, the J gene TRBJ2-1, with TRBD2 identical over 11 bases. This clonotype was sampled from a human donor who received an intestinal transplant. The specimen was unstimulated CD8+ T cells sorted from spleen or lymph node cells, collected before intestinal transplant. The CDR3 loop is CASSQAGTSGHNEQFF. CDR3 coding DNA: TGCGCCAGCAGCCAAGCCGGGACTAGCGGTCACAATGAGCAGTTCTTC.